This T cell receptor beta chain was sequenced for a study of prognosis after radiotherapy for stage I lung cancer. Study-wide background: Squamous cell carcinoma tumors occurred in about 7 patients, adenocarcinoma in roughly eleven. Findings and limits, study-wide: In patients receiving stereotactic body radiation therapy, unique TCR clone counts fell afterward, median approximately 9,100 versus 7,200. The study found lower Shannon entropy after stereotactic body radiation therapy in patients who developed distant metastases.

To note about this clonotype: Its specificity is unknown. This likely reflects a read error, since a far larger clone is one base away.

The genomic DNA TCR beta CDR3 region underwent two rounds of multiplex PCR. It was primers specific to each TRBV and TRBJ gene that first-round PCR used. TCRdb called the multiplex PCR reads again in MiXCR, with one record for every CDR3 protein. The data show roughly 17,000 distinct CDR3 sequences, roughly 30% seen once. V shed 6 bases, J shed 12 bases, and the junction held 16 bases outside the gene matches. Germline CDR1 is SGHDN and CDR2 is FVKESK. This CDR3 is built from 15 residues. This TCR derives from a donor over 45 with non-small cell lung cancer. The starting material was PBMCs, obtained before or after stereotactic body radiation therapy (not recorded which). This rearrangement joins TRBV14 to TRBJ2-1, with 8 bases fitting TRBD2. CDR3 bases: TGTGCCAGCAGGACAGCGGGAGACGGGGTAAGGCGGCAGTTCTTC. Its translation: CASRTAGDGVRRQFF.